Following are 32 T cell receptor beta chains from one sample sequenced in a study of T cell changes during pregnancy in multiple sclerosis. Here immunoSEQ multiplex PCR was the method, and the copy in TCRdb shows in-frame clones only, minus some. Among some 40,000 clones listed, 90% were seen once. The source material was peripheral blood, sampled in the second trimester of pregnancy. Receptors originate from a female donor in good health, enrolled as a control in a pregnancy study.

This chain uses TRBV5-5 with TRBJ1-2; 7 nucleotides align to TRBD1. V was pared by 1 base and J by 8 bases, with 5 bases of the junction left unmatched. The germline gives CDR1 SGHKS, CDR2 YYEKEE (reference sequence). The CDR3 runs to 13 residues. The CDR3 region has the DNA TGTGCCAGCAGCTTGACAGGGGCTTTCGGCTACACCTTC. Translation gives CASSLTGAFGYTF.

CDR3 amino acids: CASSVEGGRGRSGYTF. The CDR3, as DNA: TGTGCCAGCAGCGTAGAAGGCGGCAGGGGGCGGTCTGGCTACACCTTC. This sequence joins TRBV9 and TRBJ1-2; 8 bases map to TRBD1. CDR1 SGDLS and CDR2 YYNGEE come from the germline V gene. V gave up 0 bases and J gave up 7 bases; unmatched junction bases: 11. The CDR3 runs to 16 residues.

The chain employs TRBV27 and TRBJ1-2, with 10 positions matching TRBD1. Germline V CDR1 and CDR2: MNHEY, SMNVEV (reference sequence). The CDR3 sequence is 13 residues long. J lost 7 bases, V lost 5 bases, and 4 bases had no gene match. CDR3 bases: TGTGCCAGCAGTCTGCGGACAGGGGGTGGCTACACCTTC. Translating it yields CASSLRTGGGYTF.

The rearrangement joins TRBV7-2 to TRBJ1-5; no clear D gene. Germline-derived CDR1 and CDR2 are SGHTA and FQGNSA. CDR3 size: 16 residues. Trimming left V 2 bases short and J 2 bases short, with 13 bases between. The CDR3 DNA sequence: TGTGCCAGCAGCTTAAATATCGGGGATCGCAATCAGCCCCAGCATTTT. Its translation is CASSLNIGDRNQPQHF.

The CDR3 loop reads CASSYSGEGGYTF. The DNA for the CDR3 is TGTGCCAGCAGTTACTCCGGGGAAGGAGGCTACACCTTC. This sequence joins TRBV6-5 and TRBJ1-2; D gene ambiguous. The CDR3 spans 13 residues. V gave up 0 bases and J gave up 8 bases, with 10 bases separating them. Germline V CDR1 and CDR2: MNHEY, SVGAGI.

The chain links TRBV7-8 to TRBJ1-1; D perhaps matches TRBD1 (6 bases). This CDR3 is built from 14 residues. The V and J ends lost 7 bases and 2 bases respectively, with 14 bases between them. Per germline, CDR1 SGHVS and CDR2 FQNEAQ. CDR3: CASTPADRNTEAFF. The CDR3 region has the DNA TGTGCCAGCACCCCAGCGGACAGAAACACTGAAGCTTTCTTT.

This clone has at least ten counts. The chain carries TRBV7-9 and TRBJ2-3; D gene unclear. Germline V gives CDR1 SEHNR, CDR2 FQNEAQ (reference sequence). CDR3 length: 14 amino acids. V was pared by 1 base and J by 10 bases, with 15 bases between. CDR3 amino acids: CASSLGLENVPQYF. The CDR3 bases are TGTGCCAGCAGCTTAGGATTAGAAAATGTTCCGCAGTATTTT.

CDR3 in DNA: TGCGCCAGCAGCCCGGGACTAGCGGGAGTTTACAATGAGCAGTTCTTC. This gives the protein CASSPGLAGVYNEQFF. The chain employs TRBV5-1 and TRBJ2-1; 14 bases fit TRBD2. This CDR3 has 16 residues. The V gene's germline CDR1 is SGHRS and CDR2 YFSETQ. V lost 4 bases and J lost 4; bases outside the gene matches: 4.

This sequence joins TRBV29-1 and TRBJ2-1; TRBD2 matches at 14 bases. Germline-derived CDR1 and CDR2 are SQVTM and ANQGSEA. The junction had 1 base not matched to a gene; V was cut back by 6 bases and J by 3 bases. The CDR3 extends over 14 amino acids. The CDR3 coding sequence is TGCAGCGTGGGACTAGCGGGGGACTACAATGAGCAGTTCTTC. Protein: CSVGLAGDYNEQFF.

Written as DNA, the CDR3 is TGTGCCAGCGGCCCCGAACCGAATAATTCACCCCTCCACTTT. It encodes CASGPEPNNSPLHF. V and J are TRBV27 and TRBJ1-6; D uncertain. Per the germline V gene, CDR1 is MNHEY and CDR2 is SMNVEV (reference sequence). Trimming pared 8 bases from V and 5 bases from J, leaving 13 bases between. This CDR3 spans 14 amino acids.

V is TRBV29-1 and J is TRBJ1-1; weak D call: TRBD1 (6 bases). CDR3 length: 13 residues. The V gene's germline CDR1 is SQVTM and CDR2 ANQGSEA. The V end was cut by 4 bases, the J end by 5 bases, with 14 bases between. The CDR3 nucleotides read TGCAGCGTTGGTTTGGGGGCTAGGACTGAAGCTTTCTTT. It is translated as CSVGLGARTEAFF.

This chain connects TRBV6-1 to TRBJ1-2; D is unresolved. The CDR3 is 14 amino acids. Germline V gene data show CDR1 as MNHNS and CDR2 as SASEGT. V lost 8 bases to trimming and J lost 2 bases, with 15 bases between them. CDR3 DNA: TGTGCCAGCCAAGGCAGCAGGATCAACTATGGCTACACCTTC. This codes for CASQGSRINYGYTF.

This clone showed up just a few times. The V and J genes are TRBV19 and TRBJ1-1; D unclear. Germline CDR1 reads LNHDA; CDR2 reads SQIVND (reference sequence). Trimming left V 5 bases short and J 1 base short, with 11 bases between. The CDR3 consists of 14 residues. The CDR3, as DNA: TGTGCCAGTAGTCCGAGTACAGCGAACACTGAAGCTTTCTTT. Amino acid sequence: CASSPSTANTEAFF.

This sequence joins TRBV6-5 and TRBJ2-2; D unclear. Germline V gives CDR1 MNHEY, CDR2 SVGAGI. Trimming stripped 3 bases from V and 2 bases from J, with 10 bases between. The CDR3 has 15 residues. CDR3 loop: CASSYGRYNTGELFF. CDR3 bases: TGTGCCAGCAGTTATGGGCGTTACAACACCGGGGAGCTGTTTTTT.

The rearrangement uses TRBV27 and TRBJ1-2, with a weak D call TRBD1 (5 bases). There are 14 residues in the CDR3. V was shortened by 1 base and J by 7 bases, with 13 bases between the two germline ends. CDR1 MNHEY and CDR2 SMNVEV come from the germline V gene (reference sequence). CDR3 DNA: TGTGCCAGCAGTTTATGGGGCCAGGCCGGTGGCTACACCTTC. Translation gives CASSLWGQAGGYTF.

The rearrangement joins TRBV11-2 to TRBJ1-1; perhaps TRBD1 as D (6 bases). Germline V lookup: CDR1 SGHAT, CDR2 FQNNGV. V lost 5 bases to trimming and J lost 8 bases, with 15 bases between them. The length of the CDR3 is 13 residues. The CDR3 protein is CASSLGTTVEAFF. Written as DNA, the CDR3 is TGTGCCAGCAGCCTCGGGACAACGGTCGAAGCTTTCTTT.

The V and J genes are TRBV19 and TRBJ1-5; TRBD1 matches 7 bases. Germline trimming cut 5 bases from V and 1 base from J; bases unmatched to any gene: 5. The CDR3 has 15 residues. CDR1 LNHDA and CDR2 SQIVND come from the germline V gene (reference sequence). The DNA of the CDR3 is TGTGCCAGTAGTGTTCGGGACAGCAGCAATCAGCCCCAGCATTTT. Protein product: CASSVRDSSNQPQHF.

The chain combines TRBV7-6 with TRBJ1-4; D may be TRBD1 (5 bases). CDR1 and CDR2 from the germline V gene are SGHVS and FNYEAQ. Trimming took 10 bases from V and 5 from J, leaving 14 bases between them. The CDR3 is made up of 13 amino acids. CDR3 region: CANPGRANEKLFF. The CDR3 bases are TGTGCCAACCCGGGCAGGGCGAATGAAAAACTGTTTTTT.

The chain couples TRBV19 to TRBJ2-5, with TRBD2 as a possible D gene (6 bases). Germline V CDR1 and CDR2: LNHDA, SQIVND (reference sequence). This CDR3 has 17 residues. V was pared by 2 bases and J by 5 bases, with 21 bases between. The CDR3 loop reads CASSIYLAGLGGETQYF. CDR3 coding DNA: TGTGCCAGTAGTATATACCTGGCGGGGCTTGGGGGGGAGACCCAGTACTTC.

The genes are TRBV6-8 and TRBJ1-5, with 8 positions matching TRBD1. Germline lookup yields CDR1 MNHGY and CDR2 SAAAGT. V trimming: 2 bases; J trimming: 4 bases; junction bases outside the gene matches: 7. The CDR3 has 16 amino acids. The CDR3 loop is CASSYTGQGYNQPQHF. Here the CDR3 DNA reads TGTGCCAGCAGTTACACCGGACAGGGTTATAATCAGCCCCAGCATTTT.

The chain links TRBV25-1 to TRBJ2-2; a weak D match, TRBD1 (5 bases). This CDR3 has 14 residues. Trimming left V 7 bases short and J 8 bases short, with 17 bases between. The germline CDR1 and CDR2 sequences are MGHDK and SYGVNS. The CDR3 bases are TGTGCCAGCAACCAAAGGGGCCAGGGTGGGGAGCTGTTTTTT. This codes for CASNQRGQGGELFF.

V usage is TRBV4-2 and J usage is TRBJ1-1, with TRBD1 as a possible D gene (6 bases). V dropped 0 bases and J dropped 4 bases, with 12 bases sitting between them. The CDR3 length is 15 residues. Germline CDR1 LGHNA, CDR2 YNFKEQ. DNA of the CDR3: TGTGCCAGCAGCCAAGATCCCACAGGGTCCACTGAAGCTTTCTTT. Translation: CASSQDPTGSTEAFF.

The rearrangement links TRBV15 to TRBJ1-1, with TRBD1 matching over 7 bases. This CDR3 comprises 17 residues. Germline V lookup: CDR1 LNHNV, CDR2 YYDKDF (reference sequence). Trimming took 0 bases from V and 1 from J; bases not matched to a gene: 8. The CDR3 DNA follows: TGTGCCACCAGCAGAGATGAAAGGGGGCGCCGGAACACTGAAGCTTTCTTT. Residues: CATSRDERGRRNTEAFF.

V is TRBV5-1 and J is TRBJ2-1; 9 bases match TRBD2. CDR3 length: 16 residues. The germline V gene encodes CDR1 SGHRS and CDR2 YFSETQ. After removal of 4 bases from V and 9 bases from J, the junction contained 14 bases not matched to a gene. In nucleotides, the CDR3 is TGCGCCAGCAGCCCGGAGGTTGGCGGGAGGGCCCGTGAGCAGTTCTTC. Its translation: CASSPEVGGRAREQFF.

The rearrangement links TRBV6-5 to TRBJ1-2; D perhaps matches TRBD1 (5 bases). V was trimmed by 6 bases and J by 7 bases, leaving 9 bases between them. The CDR3 length is 11 residues. CDR1 is MNHEY and CDR2 is SVGAGI in the germline V gene. CDR3 sequence: CASRTGGGYTF. In nucleotides, the CDR3 is TGTGCCAGCAGAACGGGGGGTGGCTACACCTTC.

V is TRBV7-9 and J is TRBJ2-7; D may be TRBD2 (6 bases). From germline, CDR1 is SEHNR and CDR2 FQNEAQ (reference sequence). V lost 1 base and J lost 3, with 13 bases in between. The CDR3 is 15 amino acids. CDR3 sequence (DNA): TGTGCCAGCAGCTTAGTCGGTGCGGGGAACTACGAGCAGTACTTC. Translated, it gives CASSLVGAGNYEQYF. The variable domain in full, completed from reference TRBV7-9 and TRBJ2-7, reads DTGVSQNPRHKITKRGQNVTFRCDPISEHNRLYWYRQTLGQGPEFLTYFQNEAQLEKSRLLSDRFSAERPKGSFSTLEIQRTEQGDSAMYLCASSLVGAGNYEQYFGPGTRLTVT.

The chain joins TRBV5-1 to TRBJ2-3, with D maybe TRBD1 (6 bases). The CDR3 loop spans 15 amino acids. Trimming took off 4 bases at V and 1 base at J, with 13 bases between the two ends. Germline CDR1 SGHRS, CDR2 YFSETQ. CDR3 protein: CASSVRGSGTDTQYF. The CDR3 DNA follows: TGCGCCAGCAGCGTCAGGGGTTCAGGCACAGATACGCAGTATTTT.

CDR3 sequence (DNA): TGTGCCAGCAGTACAGACAGCCTCTATAATTCACCCCTCCACTTT. It translates to CASSTDSLYNSPLHF. The V gene is TRBV6-1, the J gene TRBJ1-6, with D possibly being TRBD1 (5 bases). V gave up 5 bases and J gave up 3 bases, with 11 bases separating them. The CDR3 contains 15 residues. Germline assignment: CDR1 MNHNS and CDR2 SASEGT.

Here the CDR3 reads CASSLDRAGGLNEQFF. The DNA for the CDR3 is TGCGCCAGCAGCTTGGATAGGGCAGGCGGACTAAATGAGCAGTTCTTC. The rearrangement links TRBV5-1 to TRBJ2-1; D is possibly TRBD2 (6 bases). CDR1 and CDR2 from the germline V gene are SGHRS and YFSETQ. The V end lost 0 bases, the J end lost 7 bases, and 17 bases lay between the germline ends. The CDR3 has 16 amino acids.

The rearrangement links TRBV6-1 to TRBJ1-1; D might be TRBD1 (5 bases). Looked up from germline, CDR1 is MNHNS and CDR2 is SASEGT. The CDR3 extends over 13 amino acids. Trimming cost V 6 bases and J 7 bases, with 15 bases left between them. The CDR3 spells CASSALGGGEAFF. The CDR3, as DNA: TGTGCCAGCAGCGCCTTGGGGGGTGGTGAAGCTTTCTTT.

This chain links TRBV5-1 with TRBJ1-1; 7 positions agree with TRBD1. Germline CDR1 SGHRS, CDR2 YFSETQ. The trim removed 4 bases at V and 5 bases at J, leaving 8 bases unmatched. This CDR3 is 14 amino acids long. This CDR3 reads CASSQGRGDTEAFF. The CDR3 DNA follows: TGCGCCAGCAGCCAGGGCAGGGGGGATACTGAAGCTTTCTTT.

The gene calls are TRBV5-1 and TRBJ2-7, with 11 bases that match TRBD2. V was pared by 0 bases and J by 3 bases, with 5 bases of the junction left unmatched. The germline V gene encodes CDR1 SGHRS and CDR2 YFSETQ. The CDR3 extends over 16 amino acids. The CDR3 spells CASSLATSGSLYEQYF. CDR3 nucleotide sequence: TGCGCCAGCAGCTTGGCTACTAGCGGGAGCCTCTACGAGCAGTACTTC.